This note documents a single TCR beta chain sequence. This clone was seen more than once but under ten times. It lacks a known antigen. No quality values exist for individual bases; no much larger clone is one base distant. Library creation used PCR. This sample was sequenced with an Illumina HiSeq 4000. High-throughput sequencing was used to profile the TCR beta-chain CDR3 region of every patient. On the study's bioinformatics: The researchers built a classifier to tell apart papillary thyroid cancer patients with distant metastasis, based on CDR3 differences among clinicopathological groups. To measure repertoire diversity the researchers used the Shannon index, while the Morisita-Horn index served to gauge how similar the tumor and blood repertoires were. TCRdb reprocessing: public reads trimmed at Q25 with fastp, clones called with MiXCR, in-frame beta chains kept. The V and J calls here are based on TCRdb, not the publication. This sample holds about 6,500 clones; 39% were observed only once. The ten top clones hold approximately 23% of the sample.

None of the patients had been given any treatment before thyroid surgery. Using T-cell receptor beta sequencing, the researchers looked back retrospectively at clinical samples from patients, gathered between the early 2010s and the late 2010s. The sample is drawn from a study of metastatic and nonmetastatic thyroid tumors (dated by TCRdb to between 2020 and 2021). At the level of the whole study: For patients with malignant and with benign thyroid disease, the researchers compared repertoires between peripheral blood samples and tumor or nodule tissue samples. The research as a whole found: In both blood and tumor samples, malignant tumors were reported to have significantly higher TCR beta diversity than benign nodules.

The CDR3 contains 11 residues, cysteine and phenylalanine counted. This entry keeps only the CDR3 DNA: 33 bases, framed from base 1. CDR1 SQVTM and CDR2 ANQGSEA are derived from the germline V gene. The trim is 1 base for V and 8 bases for J, with a gap of 8 bases between the germline ends. The chain is made from TRBV29-1 and TRBJ1-1; a confident D gene designation cannot be given. Sequences were obtained from tumor tissue. This TCR came from a female donor with papillary thyroid cancer or a benign thyroid nodule (not recorded which). Some clones in this sample may be carry-over from other donors' samples. The CDR3 reads CSVEVGGEAFF. The DNA sequence reads TGCAGCGTTGAAGTAGGCGGAGAAGCTTTCTTT.